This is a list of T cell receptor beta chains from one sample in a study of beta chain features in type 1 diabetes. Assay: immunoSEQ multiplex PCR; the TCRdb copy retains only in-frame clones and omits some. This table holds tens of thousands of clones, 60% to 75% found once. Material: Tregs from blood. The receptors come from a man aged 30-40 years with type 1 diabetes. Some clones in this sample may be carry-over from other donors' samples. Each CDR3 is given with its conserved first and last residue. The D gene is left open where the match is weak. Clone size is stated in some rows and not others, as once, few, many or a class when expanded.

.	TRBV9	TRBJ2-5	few	CASSRAQGILDEETQYF	TGTGCCAGCAGCAGGGCACAGGGAATTTTGGACGAAGAGACCCAGTACTTC
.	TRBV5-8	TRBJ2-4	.	CASSLGQASKPGIQYF	TGTGCCAGCAGCTTGGGACAGGCCTCCAAGCCGGGCATTCAGTACTTC
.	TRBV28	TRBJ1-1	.	CASTLEGTQAFF	TGTGCCAGCACTCTGGAGGGGACCCAAGCTTTCTTT
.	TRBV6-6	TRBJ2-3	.	CASSYSHSESTDTQYF	TGTGCCAGCAGTTACTCGCACTCCGAAAGCACAGATACGCAGTATTTT
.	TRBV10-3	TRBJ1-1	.	CAISERTDQAFF	TGTGCCATCAGTGAACGGACAGACCAAGCTTTCTTT
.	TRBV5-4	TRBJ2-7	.	CASSLGGQGTEQYF	TGTGCCAGCAGCTTGGGGGGCCAGGGGACGGAGCAGTACTTC
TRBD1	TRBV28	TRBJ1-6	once	CASSFAQGALHF	TGTGCCAGCAGTTTTGCCCAGGGGGCCCTCCACTTT
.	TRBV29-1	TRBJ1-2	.	CSVDKGVDFSYTF	TGCAGCGTTGATAAGGGGGTCGACTTCAGCTACACCTTC
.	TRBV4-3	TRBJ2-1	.	CASSPGWLHPNEQFF	TGCGCCAGCAGCCCAGGGTGGTTACACCCGAATGAGCAGTTCTTC
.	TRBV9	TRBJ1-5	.	CASSVPLTQHF	TGTGCCAGCAGCGTACCCCTAACCCAGCATTTT
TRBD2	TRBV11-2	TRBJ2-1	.	CASSSPRFRGGYNEQFF	TGTGCCAGCAGCTCCCCTAGGTTCCGGGGGGGGTACAATGAGCAGTTCTTC
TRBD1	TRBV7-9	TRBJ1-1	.	CASSFRDRGRGAFF	TGTGCCAGCAGCTTTAGGGACAGGGGGCGCGGAGCTTTCTTT
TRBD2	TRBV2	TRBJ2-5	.	CASSVSSGGAETQYF	TGTGCCAGCAGTGTTTCCAGCGGGGGGGCTGAGACCCAGTACTTC
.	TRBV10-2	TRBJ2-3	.	CASSAGGVHTDTQYF	TGCGCCAGCAGTGCGGGCGGGGTCCACACAGATACGCAGTATTTT
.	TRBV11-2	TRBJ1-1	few	CASSLEPRRGNTEAFF	TGTGCCAGCAGCTTAGAGCCGCGGAGAGGGAACACTGAAGCTTTCTTT
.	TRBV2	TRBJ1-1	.	CASSPRHPGVFSEAFF	TGTGCCAGCAGTCCAAGACATCCGGGGGTATTCTCTGAAGCTTTCTTT
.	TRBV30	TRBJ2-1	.	CAWRSGGYNEQFF	TGTGCCTGGAGAAGTGGGGGGTACAATGAGCAGTTCTTC
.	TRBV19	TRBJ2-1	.	CATRGYNEQFF	TGTGCCACACGGGGTTACAATGAGCAGTTCTTC
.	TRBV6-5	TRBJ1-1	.	CASSPGGGVNTEAFF	TGTGCCAGCAGTCCTGGTGGGGGGGTGAACACTGAAGCTTTCTTT
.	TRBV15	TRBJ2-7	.	CATSRMGPQTYEQYF	TGTGCCACCAGCAGAATGGGCCCTCAAACCTACGAGCAGTACTTC
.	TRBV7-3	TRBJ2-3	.	CASSFGGRSTDTQYF	TGTGCCAGCAGTTTCGGAGGAAGAAGCACAGATACGCAGTATTTT
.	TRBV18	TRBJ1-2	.	CASSPGGDGYGYTF	TGTGCCAGCTCACCCGGCGGTGATGGCTATGGCTACACCTTC
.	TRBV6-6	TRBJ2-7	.	CASSYSGDFPYEQYF	TGTGCCAGCAGTTACTCTGGGGACTTCCCCTACGAGCAGTACTTC
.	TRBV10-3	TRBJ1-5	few	CAISESSGENSNQPQHF	TGTGCCATCAGTGAGTCCTCGGGGGAGAATAGCAATCAGCCCCAGCATTTT